This entry is about one T cell receptor beta chain. The antigen is not known. The entry originates in a study of shared clonotypes between healthy human individuals. As for the study in general: Ranging from 18 to 49 in age, donors were two women and a few men.

Notes on the study in general: Non-shared clonotypes had lower generation probabilities than those shared by all four donors.

Participating donors were healthy, HIV-negative adults free of recent acute infections or vaccinations. Original handling: Junction-only sequences without quality scores were provided by ImmunoSEQ, so filtering was different. Clones were sequenced by immunoSEQ multiplex PCR, and TCRdb holds only the in-frame ones, with some missing. D and trimming were read from the DNA, whereas the V and J calls and clone size are those reported in that table. The top ten hold more than 0.06% of the sample, which has 180,000 or so clones, 90% to 95% seen once. The sequence came from a woman aged 25 to 39 in good health. The sequenced sample was naive CD4+ T cells sorted from blood. Subset specified: CD45RA+ positively selected.

The CDR3 DNA reads as TGTGCCACCAGCAGAGGGACAGCTTTCAGAGATACGCAGTATTTT. Translated, it gives CATSRGTAFRDTQYF. This chain uses TRBV15 with TRBJ2-3; perhaps TRBD1 as D (6 bases). Trimming stripped 1 base from V and 5 bases from J, with 13 bases between. Germline V gene sequence: CDR1 LNHNV, CDR2 YYDKDF (reference sequence). The CDR3 is 15 amino acids.